The next 8 T cell receptor beta chains were all read from a single sample in a study of blood T cell repertoires in COVID-19. The repertoire was sequenced with immunoSEQ multiplex PCR; TCRdb's copy has only in-frame clones and lacks some. Among 150,000 to 200,000 clones, approximately 82% were seen once, and the ten largest hold 10% to 15%. Sequencing was carried out using peripheral blood. The origin of the receptors is a man between 70 and 80 years old who had recovered from COVID-19.

In regard to this clone: Distinct nucleotide sequences in the sample also encode this CDR3. The J gene is TRBJ2-3, the V gene TRBV5-1; no clear D gene. V was pared by 0 bases and J by 1 base, with 3 bases between. This CDR3 is 13 amino acids long. The germline V gene has CDR1 SGHRS and CDR2 YFSETQ. The CDR3 nucleotides read TGCGCCAGCAGCTTGGCAGGCACAGATACGCAGTATTTT. Translated: CASSLAGTDTQYF.

This rearrangement joins TRBV5-1 to TRBJ1-3; 10 nucleotides line up with TRBD1. The V gene end was trimmed by 4 bases and the J gene end by 0 bases; junction bases not matched to a gene: 10. This CDR3 contains 18 residues. The germline V gene encodes CDR1 SGHRS and CDR2 YFSETQ. The CDR3 DNA follows: TGCGCCAGCAGCCCGGGGACAGGGGCTCCGAGCTCTGGAAACACCATATATTTT. Its protein is CASSPGTGAPSSGNTIYF.

The V call is TRBV5-1, the J call TRBJ2-2; a weak D match, TRBD1 (5 bases). The CDR3 has 14 amino acids. V was cut by 4 bases and J by 4 bases, with 11 bases left in between. In germline, CDR1 is SGHRS, CDR2 YFSETQ. The CDR3 here is CASSPGQATGELFF. The DNA of the CDR3 is TGCGCCAGCAGCCCCGGACAAGCCACCGGGGAGCTGTTTTTT.

J is TRBJ2-2 and V is TRBV4-1, with D possibly matching TRBD1 (6 bases). The CDR3 extends over 16 amino acids. Germline V lookup: CDR1 MGHRA, CDR2 YSYEKL. With 0 bases removed from V and 4 bases from J, the gap between germline ends came to 12 bases. CDR3 loop: CASSQETGIPTGELFF. The CDR3 DNA is TGCGCCAGCAGCCAAGAAACAGGGATCCCCACCGGGGAGCTGTTTTTT.

This clone was recorded at least ten times. The chain links TRBV28 to TRBJ2-2; 9 nucleotides agree with TRBD2. This CDR3 comprises 15 residues. Germline V gives CDR1 MDHEN, CDR2 SYDVKM. After removal of 3 bases from V and 8 bases from J, the junction contained 7 bases not matched to a gene. For the CDR3, the DNA is TGTGCCAGCAGTTTGACTAGCGGTTCGTTAGGGGAGCTGTTTTTT. Residues: CASSLTSGSLGELFF.

The CDR3 DNA follows: TGTGCCAGCAGCCAAGCGATAGTTGGCTACACCTTC. The encoded protein is CASSQAIVGYTF. The genes are TRBV3-1 (or the pseudogene TRBV3-2) and TRBJ1-2, with D unresolved. Trimming cost V 1 base and J 7 bases, with 7 bases left between them. There are 12 residues in the CDR3. Germline V gene lookup returns CDR1 LGHDT and CDR2 YNNKEL (reference sequence).

V and J are TRBV19 and TRBJ2-7, with TRBD2 matching over 9 bases. This CDR3 is built from 14 residues. Germline V CDR1 and CDR2: LNHDA, SQIVND (reference sequence). The J segment lost 11 bases and the V segment lost 5 bases, leaving 13 bases of the junction unmatched. CDR3 sequence: CASSSTTSGSPKYF. The CDR3 bases are TGTGCCAGTAGTTCGACGACTAGCGGCTCCCCAAAGTACTTC.

This sequence joins TRBV7-2 and TRBJ2-1, with D possibly being TRBD2 (5 bases). Per germline, CDR1 SGHTA and CDR2 FQGNSA. Between the trimmed V and J ends, which lost 4 bases and 8 bases, there was a span of 12 bases. The CDR3 runs to 13 residues. The CDR3 sequence: CASSSPSRDEQFF. CDR3 coding DNA: TGTGCCAGCAGCTCCCCTAGCCGGGATGAGCAGTTCTTC.